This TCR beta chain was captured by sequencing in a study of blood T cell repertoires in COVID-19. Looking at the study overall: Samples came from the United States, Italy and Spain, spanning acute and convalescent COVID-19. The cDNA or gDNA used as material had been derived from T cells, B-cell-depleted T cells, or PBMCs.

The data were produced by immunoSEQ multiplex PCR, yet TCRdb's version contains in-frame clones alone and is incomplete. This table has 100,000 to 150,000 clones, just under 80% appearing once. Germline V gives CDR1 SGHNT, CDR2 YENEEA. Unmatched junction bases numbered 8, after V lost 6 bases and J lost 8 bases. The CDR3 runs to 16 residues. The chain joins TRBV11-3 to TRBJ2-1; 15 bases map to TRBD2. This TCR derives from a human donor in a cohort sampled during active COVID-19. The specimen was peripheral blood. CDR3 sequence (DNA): TGTGCCAGCAGTCACCGGACTAGCGGGGGGGCGGATGAGCAGTTCTTC. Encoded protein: CASSHRTSGGADEQFF.